The 27 T cell receptor beta chains below were found in one sample sequenced in a study of read filtering for tumor transcriptome and immune sequencing. This library used roughly 400 ng RNA and molecular barcoded adaptors spanning alpha/delta and beta/gamma chains. TCRdb recomputed calls from the reads with MiXCR, one row per CDR3 protein. The data hold around 140,000 distinct CDR3 sequences, with approximately 13% observed a single time. The specimen was a population of CD138-negative cells sorted from bone marrow. Source of these receptors: a donor over 35 with multiple myeloma.

The chain combines TRBV6-2 or TRBV6-3 with TRBJ1-5, with D maybe TRBD1 (5 bases). Trimming pared 0 bases from V and 2 bases from J, leaving 8 bases between. The CDR3 totals 15 residues. Germline V gene sequence: CDR1 MNHEY, CDR2 SVGEGT. The CDR3 nucleotides read TGTGCCAGCAGTTACTCGGGACGGGGCAATCAGCCCCAGCATTTT. Translating gives CASSYSGRGNQPQHF.

This clonotype has a count of ten or more. V is TRBV6-5 and J is TRBJ1-5; TRBD1 matches 7 bases. V shed 6 bases and J 15 bases; nucleotides not matched to a gene: 8. This CDR3 comprises 11 residues. CDR1 and CDR2 (germline): MNHEY, SVGAGI. Here the CDR3 reads CASSLGQRAHF. The CDR3 nucleotides are TGTGCCAGCAGCTTGGGACAGCGAGCGCATTTT.

This clonotype has a count of ten or more. This chain connects TRBV11-2 to TRBJ1-2; D perhaps matches TRBD1 (6 bases). V lost 4 bases and J 3 bases, leaving 12 bases between the germline ends. CDR3 size: 14 residues. From germline, CDR1 is SGHAT and CDR2 FQNNGV. The CDR3 is CASSWGGPDYGYTF. The CDR3 nucleotides read TGTGCCAGCAGCTGGGGGGGGCCGGACTATGGCTACACCTTC.

About this clonotype: A single base separates this from a much larger clone, so it may be a read error. The chain employs TRBV6-6 and TRBJ1-4; D is unresolved. Germline loops: CDR1 MNHNY, CDR2 SVGAGI (reference sequence). This CDR3 spans 15 amino acids. DNA of the CDR3: TGTGCCGGCAGTTACGAGGCCGAAAACAATGAAAAACTGTTTTTT. Encoded protein: CAGSYEAENNEKLFF.

Ten or more counts support this clonotype. The chain joins TRBV27 to TRBJ1-5; weak D call: TRBD1 (6 bases). The V and J ends lost 0 bases and 4 bases respectively, with 10 bases between them. This CDR3 has 15 amino acids. Germline V CDR1 and CDR2: MNHEY, SMNVEV (reference sequence). DNA of the CDR3: TGTGCCAGCAGTTTATCGGCACAGGGAAATCAGCCCCAGCATTTT. This gives the protein CASSLSAQGNQPQHF.

As concerns this clonotype: One end of the junction varies from germline; a read error may be responsible. The V call is TRBV6-5, the J call TRBJ1-4; D ambiguous. Germline loops: CDR1 MNHEY, CDR2 SVGAGI. The CDR3 contains 14 residues. For the CDR3, the DNA is TGTGCCAGCAGTCACTCGAGCGCCAATGAAAAACTGTTTTTT. Protein sequence: CASSHSSANEKLFF.

This clonotype was observed many times. This sequence joins TRBV9 and TRBJ2-2, with 7 bases fitting TRBD2. Germline CDR1 SGDLS, CDR2 YYNGEE. The CDR3 consists of 17 residues. J lost 1 base, V lost 0 bases, and 6 bases had no gene match. The CDR3 region has the DNA TGTGCCAGCAGCGTAGGGGGAGGGCAGCGGAACACCGGGGAGCTGTTTTTT. Amino acid sequence: CASSVGGGQRNTGELFF.

On this clonotype itself: This may stem from a read error, because a much larger clone lies one nucleotide away. The CDR3 spells CASSPRADADTQYF. The CDR3 bases are TGCGCCAGCAGCCCCAGAGCGGACGCAGATACGCAGTATTTT. The chain combines TRBV5-1 with TRBJ2-3, with TRBD2 as a possible D gene (5 bases). Trimming pared 4 bases from V and 4 bases from J, leaving 13 bases between. Germline V gene lookup returns CDR1 SGHRS and CDR2 YFSETQ. The CDR3 totals 14 residues.

This clonotype was counted a few times. V usage is TRBV7-2 and J usage is TRBJ2-7; D unresolved. V gave up 1 base and J gave up 3 bases, with 13 bases separating them. The CDR3 is made up of 15 amino acids. CDR1 is SGHTA and CDR2 is FQGNSA in the germline V gene. The CDR3 nucleotides are TGTGCCAGCAGCTTAGTTCTTCAGGCGGTCTACGAGCAGTACTTC. The encoded protein is CASSLVLQAVYEQYF.

A note on this clonotype: Being one base from a much bigger clone, this may be a read error. The V and J genes are TRBV20-1 and TRBJ2-7; TRBD2 matches at 11 bases. V gave up 5 bases and J gave up 4 bases; unmatched junction bases: 4. The germline gives CDR1 DFQATT, CDR2 SNEGSKA (reference sequence). The CDR3 runs 13 residues. DNA for the CDR3: TGCAGTGCTCGGGCTAGCGGGGGGTACGAGCAGTACTTC. It is translated as CSARASGGYEQYF.

At least ten counts were recorded for this clonotype. CDR3 amino acids: CASSQAGGRAVETQYF. CDR3 bases: TGTGCCAGCAGCCAAGCCGGCGGGAGGGCCGTCGAGACCCAGTACTTC. The chain has TRBV4-2 and TRBJ2-5, with 9 bases matching TRBD2. The ends lost 1 base at V and 5 bases at J; junction bases unmatched: 8. Germline lookup yields CDR1 LGHNA and CDR2 YNFKEQ. The CDR3 consists of 16 residues.

This clonotype occurred many times. This sequence joins TRBV4-1 and TRBJ2-1, with TRBD2 identical over 8 bases. Germline assignment: CDR1 MGHRA and CDR2 YSYEKL. The CDR3 consists of 17 residues. Trimming took 1 base from V and 4 from J; bases not matched to a gene: 9. The CDR3 loop is CASSQVSGASGYNEQFF. CDR3 bases: TGCGCCAGCAGCCAAGTCTCTGGGGCTAGCGGGTACAATGAGCAGTTCTTC.

This clonotype was recorded at least ten times. The V and J genes are TRBV6-2 or TRBV6-3 and TRBJ2-5; TRBD1 is a possible D gene (5 bases). This CDR3 is 14 amino acids long. The germline gives CDR1 MNHEY, CDR2 SVGEGT. The V end was cut by 7 bases, the J end by 1 base, with 13 bases between. The CDR3 reads CASNPWGGQETQYF. The CDR3 DNA reads TGTGCCAGCAATCCCTGGGGCGGCCAAGAGACCCAGTACTTC.

This clonotype was found many times. This chain uses TRBV9 with TRBJ2-7, with D possibly TRBD1 on 6 matching bases. Germline V lookup: CDR1 SGDLS, CDR2 YYNGEE. CDR3 length: 14 amino acids. Trimming took 3 bases from V and 3 from J, leaving 13 bases between them. The CDR3 DNA reads as TGTGCCAGCAGCGCTAGACAGGACCACTACGAGCAGTACTTC. This translates into CASSARQDHYEQYF.

This clonotype was counted at least ten times. The rearrangement joins TRBV7-7 to TRBJ2-3; possibly TRBD1 or TRBD2 for D (5 bases each). Germline CDR1 reads SSHAT; CDR2 reads FNYEAQ (reference sequence). The V end was cut by 1 base, the J end by 3 bases, with 11 bases between. This CDR3 comprises 15 residues. CDR3 residues: CASSLGRRETDTQYF. CDR3 DNA sequence: TGTGCCAGCAGCTTAGGCCGCAGGGAGACAGATACGCAGTATTTT.

The table lists this clonotype with a few counts. The rearrangement links TRBV20-1 to TRBJ2-1, with TRBD2 matching over 9 bases. CDR1 and CDR2 from the germline V gene are DFQATT and SNEGSKA (reference sequence). This CDR3 comprises 14 residues. V shed 5 bases, J shed 4 bases, and the junction held 6 bases outside the gene matches. The CDR3 sequence: CSALAAGGYNEQFF. The CDR3 DNA reads TGCAGTGCTTTAGCGGCGGGAGGGTACAATGAGCAGTTCTTC.

This clonotype was detected many times. This chain links TRBV7-3 with TRBJ2-5, with D possibly being TRBD2 (6 bases). Germline V gene lookup returns CDR1 SGHTA and CDR2 FQGTGA. Trimming removed 6 bases at V and 1 base at J, with 15 bases between. The CDR3 is 15 amino acids. The DNA of the CDR3 is TGTGCCAGCAGTTCACGGAGGGACTTCCAAGAGACCCAGTACTTC. It specifies CASSSRRDFQETQYF.

As regards this clonotype: A much larger clonotype is one base distant, so this may be a read error. The gene calls are TRBV7-9 and TRBJ2-7; a possible D gene is TRBD2 (5 bases). Germline CDR1 SEHNR, CDR2 FQNEAQ (reference sequence). The CDR3 sequence is 14 residues long. V lost 5 bases, J lost 2 bases, and 13 bases lay in between. CDR3 nucleotide sequence: TGTGCCAGCAGCACGATCGGGGATACCTACGAGCAGTACTTC. Translated, it gives CASSTIGDTYEQYF.

This clonotype came up many times. The J gene is TRBJ2-2, the V gene TRBV2; D unclear. CDR3 size: 13 residues. Germline V CDR1 and CDR2: SNHLY, FYNNEI. Trimming removed 9 bases at V and 0 bases at J, with 8 bases between. The CDR3 DNA reads TGTGCCAGTGAGGAGACGAACACCGGGGAGCTGTTTTTT. It codes for CASEETNTGELFF.

This clonotype was observed at least ten times. In DNA form, the CDR3 reads TGTGCCAGCAGTGGCGGGACCATCTACAATGAGCAGTTCTTC. This sequence encodes CASSGGTIYNEQFF. The gene calls are TRBV25-1 and TRBJ2-1, with a weak D call TRBD2 (6 bases). The CDR3 runs to 14 residues. Germline V CDR1 and CDR2: MGHDK, SYGVNS. V lost 4 bases, J lost 3 bases, and 10 bases lay in between. Full variable domain (outside the CDR3, taken from reference TRBV25-1 and TRBJ2-1): EADIYQTPRYLVIGTGKKITLECSQTMGHDKMYWYQQDPGMELHLIHYSYGVNSTEKGDLSSESTVSRIRTEHFPLTLESARPSHTSQYLCASSGGTIYNEQFFGPGTRLTVL.

This clonotype was seen a few times. The chain joins TRBV5-1 to TRBJ1-3; D not certain. In germline, CDR1 is SGHRS, CDR2 YFSETQ. The CDR3 covers 16 residues. The V end was cut by 4 bases, the J end by 3 bases, with 17 bases between. Here the CDR3 reads CASSPRPTGDGNTIYF. The CDR3 DNA follows: TGCGCCAGCAGCCCCAGACCAACCGGGGATGGAAACACCATATATTTT.

A note on this clonotype: A much larger clone is a single base away; this may be a read error. CDR3 sequence reads: CASSLSRLGISYDEQFF. CDR3 nucleotides: TGTGCCAGCAGTTTAAGTCGGCTGGGTATCTCCTACGATGAGCAGTTCTTC. This chain joins TRBV27 and TRBJ2-1; D gene ambiguous. Germline CDR1 and CDR2: MNHEY and SMNVEV (reference sequence). The CDR3 consists of 17 residues.

This clonotype was picked up many times. The CDR3 loop reads CSASSLADNEQFF. For the CDR3, the DNA is TGCAGTGCTAGTTCCCTAGCGGACAATGAGCAGTTCTTC. The chain couples TRBV20-1 to TRBJ2-1, with 7 bases lining up with TRBD2. CDR3 length equals 13 residues. J lost 5 bases, V lost 3 bases, and 4 bases had no gene match. The germline V gene has CDR1 DFQATT and CDR2 SNEGSKA (reference sequence).

This clonotype was seen ten or more times. The V and J genes are TRBV30 and TRBJ1-1; D not certain. The CDR3 is 11 amino acids. CDR1 and CDR2 from the germline V gene are GTSNPN and SVGIG (reference sequence). The V and J ends lost 5 bases and 5 bases respectively, with 9 bases between them. CDR3 sequence: CAWYLGTEAFF. Here the CDR3 DNA reads TGTGCCTGGTACCTGGGGACTGAAGCTTTCTTT.

This clonotype was counted ten times or more. This chain joins TRBV7-2 and TRBJ2-2, with TRBD1 as a possible D gene (5 bases). The germline CDR1 and CDR2 sequences are SGHTA and FQGNSA. Trimming shortened V by 5 bases and J by 6 bases, and 22 bases separated the two germline ends. This CDR3 comprises 17 residues. The DNA for the CDR3 is TGTGCCAGCAGCCCAGGAGCTCGGGCAGGGTGGCCCGGGGAGCTGTTTTTT. This encodes CASSPGARAGWPGELFF. Drawing the rest from reference TRBV7-2 and TRBJ2-2, the complete variable domain is GAGVSQSPSNKVTEKGKDVELRCDPISGHTALYWYRQSLGQGLEFLIYFQGNSAPDKSGLPSDRFSAERTGGSVSTLTIQRTQQEDSAVYLCASSPGARAGWPGELFFGEGSRLTVL.

The sample holds many counts of this clonotype. V gene TRBV6-5 combines with J gene TRBJ2-1; D ambiguous. Trimming took off 0 bases at V and 0 bases at J, with 6 bases between the two ends. CDR1 is MNHEY, CDR2 SVGAGI, per germline. This CDR3 spans 15 amino acids. The CDR3 bases are TGTGCCAGCAGTTACTCCAGGAGCTCCTACAATGAGCAGTTCTTC. Translating it yields CASSYSRSSYNEQFF.

J is TRBJ2-1 and V is TRBV20-1, with TRBD2 matching 7 bases. The CDR3 is 15 amino acids. V shed 3 bases, J shed 4 bases, and the junction held 9 bases outside the gene matches. Germline assignment: CDR1 DFQATT and CDR2 SNEGSKA (reference sequence). CDR3: CSARPLAERYNEQFF. The CDR3 DNA reads as TGCAGTGCTAGGCCGCTAGCGGAACGTTACAATGAGCAGTTCTTC.